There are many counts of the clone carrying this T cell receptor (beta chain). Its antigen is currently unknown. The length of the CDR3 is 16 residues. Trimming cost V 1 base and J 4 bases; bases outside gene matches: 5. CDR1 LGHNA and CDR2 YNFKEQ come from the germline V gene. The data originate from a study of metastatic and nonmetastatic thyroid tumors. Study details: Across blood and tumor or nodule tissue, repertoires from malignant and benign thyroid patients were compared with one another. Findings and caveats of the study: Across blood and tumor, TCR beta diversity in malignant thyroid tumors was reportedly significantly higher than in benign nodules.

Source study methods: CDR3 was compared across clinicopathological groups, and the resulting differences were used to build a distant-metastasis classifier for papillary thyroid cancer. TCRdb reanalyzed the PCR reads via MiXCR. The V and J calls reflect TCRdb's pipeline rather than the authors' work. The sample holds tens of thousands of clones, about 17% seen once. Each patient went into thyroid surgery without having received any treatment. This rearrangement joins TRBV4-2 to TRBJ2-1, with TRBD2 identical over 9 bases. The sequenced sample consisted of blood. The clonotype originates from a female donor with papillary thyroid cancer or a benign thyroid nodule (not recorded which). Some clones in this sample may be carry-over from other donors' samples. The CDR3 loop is CASSQGGLAGYNEQFF. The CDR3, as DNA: TGTGCCAGCAGCCAAGGGGGGCTAGCGGGGTACAATGAGCAGTTCTTC.